These T cell receptor beta chains were read from a single sample in a study of blood T cell repertoires in COVID-19. The method was immunoSEQ multiplex PCR; TCRdb's version includes in-frame clones alone and lacks a portion of them. The sample carries 170,000 or so clones, about 88% recorded once. Source material: PBMCs or T cells enriched from blood (not recorded which). These receptors originate from a woman aged 18-35 years who had recovered from COVID-19. Both conserved end residues are part of each CDR3.

>TRBV6-6|TRBJ1-1
CASSYTRPGGSTEAFF
>TRBV7-9|TRBJ1-1
CASSLSRTGGTEAFF
>TRBV27|TRBJ1-2
CASSSRQGGSYGYTF
>TRBV21-1|TRBJ2-7
CASSKPGKDRAEQYF
>TRBV27|TRBJ2-5
CASSPQTGMVAQYF
>TRBV7-8|TRBJ2-5
CASSLALSGGPETQYF
>TRBV7-9|TRBJ2-7
CASSLDYSYEQYF
>TRBV5-1|TRBJ2-7
CASSSDSYEQYF
>TRBV28|TRBJ2-3
CASSPSKGGTQYF
>TRBV20-1|TRBJ1-1
CSASGFGAMNTEAFF
>TRBV19|TRBJ1-3
CASRQGSRNTIYF
>TRBV10-3|TRBJ2-3
CASRTKEGTDTQYF
>TRBV30|TRBJ1-1
CAWSVLGGTEAFF
>TRBV13|TRBJ1-1
CASSLRGGGGTEAFF
>TRBV28|TRBJ1-1
CASSLLSQGTEAFF
>TRBV6-5|TRBJ2-2
CAVQREGTSGELFF
>TRBV7-2|TRBJ2-3
CASSPLAGASTDTQYF
>TRBV6-5|TRBJ2-7
CASSNLGTGDEQYF
>TRBV11-2|TRBJ1-3
CASSRWTDSGNTIYF
>TRBV28|TRBJ2-3
CASSFRRMGPDTQYF
>TRBV16|TRBJ1-5
CASSQWSGGGGQPQHF
>TRBV2|TRBJ1-1
CASSRGTAQAFF
>TRBV19|TRBJ1-5
CASSISLIGGNQPQHF
>TRBV7-2|TRBJ2-3
CASSLTRGSTDTQYF
>TRBV5-4|TRBJ2-7
CASSTGQVLGEQYF
>TRBV4-1|TRBJ2-1
CASSQEGGSYNEQFF
>TRBV3-1/TRBV3-2|TRBJ1-1
CASSSQGLNTEAFF
>TRBV29-1|TRBJ1-1
CSVVWGLSTEAFF
>TRBV28|TRBJ1-2
CASSFETYYGYTF
>TRBV25-1|TRBJ1-2
CASNLGGAEGYTF
>TRBV3-1/TRBV3-2|TRBJ1-2
CASSFGQGEIGYTF
>TRBV5-1|TRBJ1-5
CASSLEGEVVQPQHF
>TRBV10-3|TRBJ1-1
CAISGGQAMNTEAFF
>TRBV4-1|TRBJ1-5
CASSQPSGGWPQHF
>TRBV19|TRBJ2-7
CASSIADFYEQYF
>TRBV7-2|TRBJ2-1
CASSLDSPDYEQFF
>TRBV10-1|TRBJ2-3
CASSVRYLRASGVRTDTQYF
>TRBV7-9|TRBJ2-7
CASSREGPSGLLPFEQYF
>TRBV28|TRBJ2-7
CASSLTGEWYEQYF
>TRBV18|TRBJ1-1
CASSLGTADLNTEAFF
>TRBV30|TRBJ1-5
CAWSVRTGRNQPQHF
>TRBV15|TRBJ2-1
CATSTSGGYNEQFF
>TRBV27|TRBJ2-7
CASSFHGTGRPEQYF
>TRBV11-3|TRBJ2-3
CASSPGTRGGTQYF
>TRBV19|TRBJ1-5
CASSINAGSSNQPQHF
>TRBV5-1|TRBJ2-1
CASSSQPGSALYNEQFF
>TRBV5-5|TRBJ2-2
CASSLGTVNTGELFF
>TRBV6-2/TRBV6-3|TRBJ1-1
CASSGQLNTEAFF